The clone carrying this T cell receptor beta chain showed up just a few times. This sample is drawn from a study of blood T cells in healthy people across ages. CDR1 is SNHLY and CDR2 is FYNNEI in the germline V gene. J was trimmed by 6 bases and V by 7 bases; bases with no gene match: 8. The CDR3 length is 14 residues. The individuals who served as donors were healthy Caucasians living in Russia, aged roughly 6 to 100. A minimum of 5.5 micrograms of total RNA was extracted per sample. With a J-beta primer mix and a sample-barcoded 5' primer, a second PCR ran about 7 to 12 cycles. Every cDNA molecule carried a tag from a template-switch adaptor bearing 12 random nucleotides. TCRdb re-derived calls from the 5' RACE reads in MiXCR, one entry per CDR3 protein. The table has approximately 780,000 distinct CDR3 sequences, 20% to 30% seen once; the top ten hold roughly 3.1%. These data also featured in a second study, about T cells of mothers and their children.

J is TRBJ1-5 and V is TRBV2; TRBD1 matches at 8 bases. Input material: blood. The source is a boy aged 5 to 17 in good health. Written as DNA, the CDR3 is TGTGCCAGCAAGTTAGCAGGGGGCTTTCAGCCCCAGCATTTT. This translates into CASKLAGGFQPQHF.